This TCR beta chain was found in a study of neurological immune-mediated disorders. Study-level information: Secondary progressive disease was present in 3, and relapsing-remitting disease in 31, of the approximately 35 multiple sclerosis patients.

This clonotype has at least ten counts. V gave up 5 bases and J gave up 0 bases, with 10 bases separating them. The CDR3 is made up of 14 amino acids. The germline gives CDR1 SGHTA, CDR2 FQGNSA. In every sequencing run, more than 170 million TCR-beta sequences were generated from 15-18 subjects. Each CDR3 protein gets one entry after TCRdb re-called the 5' RACE reads with MiXCR. The sample consists of 85,000 to 90,000 distinct CDR3 sequences, roughly 3.5% of them appearing once. J is TRBJ1-1 and V is TRBV7-2; a weak D match, TRBD1 (5 bases). The sequence was obtained from a woman between 50 and 59 years old with multiple sclerosis. Sequencing was done on a sample of PBMCs. CDR3 DNA sequence: TGTGCCAGCAGCAAAGAGGGGTTGAACACTGAAGCTTTCTTT. It codes for CASSKEGLNTEAFF.